This TCR beta chain was identified in a study of T cells in Graves' hyperthyroidism and ophthalmopathy. There are 16 residues in the CDR3. Per germline, CDR1 SGHTA and CDR2 FQGNSA. V was trimmed by 3 bases and J by 4 bases, leaving 16 bases between them. Study-wide results and limits: Among thyroid clonotypes expanded above 0.001, most also appeared in blood. Model output signaled ophthalmopathy a median 6.5 months ahead of onset.

This clonotype was picked up a small number of times. Its specificity is unknown. Amplified TCR beta CDR3 regions came from RNA transcripts. The HTBI primer set was used in a first-round RT-PCR of the TCR CDR3. TCRdb recomputed calls from the multiplex PCR reads with MiXCR, one row per CDR3 protein. The sample records 530,000 or so distinct CDR3 sequences, about a sixth being singletons. Source material: blood. The J gene is TRBJ1-5, the V gene TRBV7-2, with D perhaps matching TRBD1 (5 bases). The clonotype was recovered from a woman between 18 and 29 years old with Graves' ophthalmopathy. CDR3: CASSFSGGSANQPQHF. The CDR3 region has the DNA TGTGCCAGCAGCTTCTCGGGGGGGTCGGCAAATCAGCCCCAGCATTTT.